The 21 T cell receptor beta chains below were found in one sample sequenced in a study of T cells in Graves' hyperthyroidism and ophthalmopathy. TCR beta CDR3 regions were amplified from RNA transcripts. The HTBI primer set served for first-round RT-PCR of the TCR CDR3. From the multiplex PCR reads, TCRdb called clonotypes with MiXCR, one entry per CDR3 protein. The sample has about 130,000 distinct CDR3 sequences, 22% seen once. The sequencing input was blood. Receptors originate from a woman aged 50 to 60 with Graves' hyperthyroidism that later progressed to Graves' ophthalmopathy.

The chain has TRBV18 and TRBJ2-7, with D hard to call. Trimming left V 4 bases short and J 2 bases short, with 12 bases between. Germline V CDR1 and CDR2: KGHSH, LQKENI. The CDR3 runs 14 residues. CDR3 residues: CASSRSAETYEQYF. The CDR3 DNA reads TGTGCCAGCTCACGGTCCGCAGAAACCTACGAGCAGTACTTC.

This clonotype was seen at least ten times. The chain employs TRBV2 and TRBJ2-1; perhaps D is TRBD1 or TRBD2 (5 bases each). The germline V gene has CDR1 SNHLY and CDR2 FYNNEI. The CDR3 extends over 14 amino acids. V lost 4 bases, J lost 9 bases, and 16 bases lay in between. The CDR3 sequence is CASSVTRGLGEQFF. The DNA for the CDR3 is TGTGCCAGCAGTGTTACTAGGGGTTTGGGTGAGCAGTTCTTC.

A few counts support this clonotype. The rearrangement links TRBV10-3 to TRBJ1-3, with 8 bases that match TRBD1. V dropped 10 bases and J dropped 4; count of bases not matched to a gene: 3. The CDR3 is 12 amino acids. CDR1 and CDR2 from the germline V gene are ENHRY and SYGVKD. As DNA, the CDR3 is TGTGCCACCAGGGACAGGGGAAACACCATATATTTT. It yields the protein CATRDRGNTIYF.

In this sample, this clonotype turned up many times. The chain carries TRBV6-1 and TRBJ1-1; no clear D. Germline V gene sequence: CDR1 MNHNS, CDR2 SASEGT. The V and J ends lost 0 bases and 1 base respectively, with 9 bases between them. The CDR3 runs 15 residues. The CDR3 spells CASSEAGRRNTEAFF. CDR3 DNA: TGTGCCAGCAGTGAAGCGGGAAGGAGGAACACTGAAGCTTTCTTT.

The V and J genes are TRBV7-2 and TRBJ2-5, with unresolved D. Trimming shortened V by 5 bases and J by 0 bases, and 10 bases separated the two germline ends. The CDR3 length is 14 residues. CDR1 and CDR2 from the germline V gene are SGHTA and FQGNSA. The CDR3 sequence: CASSMTHYQETQYF. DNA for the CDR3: TGTGCCAGCAGCATGACACACTACCAAGAGACCCAGTACTTC.

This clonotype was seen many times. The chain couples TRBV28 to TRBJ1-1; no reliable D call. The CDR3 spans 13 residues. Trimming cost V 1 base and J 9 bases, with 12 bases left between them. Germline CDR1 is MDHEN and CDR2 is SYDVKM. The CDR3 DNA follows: TGTGCCAGCAGTTTATCCCTAGACGGGAAAGCTTTCTTT. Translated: CASSLSLDGKAFF.

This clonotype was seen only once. CDR3 loop: CASSRGGLQQETQYF. For the CDR3, the DNA is TGTGCCAGCAGCCGAGGCGGTCTGCAACAAGAGACCCAGTACTTC. The chain is built from TRBV13 and TRBJ2-5, with no clear D. V was pared by 5 bases and J by 2 bases, with 15 bases between. Germline V gene sequence: CDR1 PRHDT, CDR2 FYEKMQ (reference sequence). This CDR3 has 15 residues.

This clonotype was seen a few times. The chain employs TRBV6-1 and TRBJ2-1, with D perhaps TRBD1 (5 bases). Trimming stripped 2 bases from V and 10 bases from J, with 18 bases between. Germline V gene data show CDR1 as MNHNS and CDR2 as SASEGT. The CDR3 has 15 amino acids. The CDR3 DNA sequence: TGTGCCAGCAGTGAAAGGGGCGACTCCCAGTGGGAGCAGTTCTTC. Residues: CASSERGDSQWEQFF.

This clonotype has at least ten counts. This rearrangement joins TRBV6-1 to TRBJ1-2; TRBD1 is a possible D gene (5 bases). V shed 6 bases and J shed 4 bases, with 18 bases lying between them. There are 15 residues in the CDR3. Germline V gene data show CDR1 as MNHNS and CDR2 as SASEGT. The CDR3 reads CASRFQGLAPYGYTF. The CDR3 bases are TGTGCCAGCAGATTCCAGGGTTTGGCGCCCTATGGCTACACCTTC.

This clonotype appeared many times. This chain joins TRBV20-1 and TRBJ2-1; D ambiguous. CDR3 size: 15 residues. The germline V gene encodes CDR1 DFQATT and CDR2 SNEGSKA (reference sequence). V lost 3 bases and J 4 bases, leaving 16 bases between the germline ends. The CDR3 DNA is TGCAGTGCTAGGACCCCTACCCTAGGTTACAATGAGCAGTTCTTC. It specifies CSARTPTLGYNEQFF.

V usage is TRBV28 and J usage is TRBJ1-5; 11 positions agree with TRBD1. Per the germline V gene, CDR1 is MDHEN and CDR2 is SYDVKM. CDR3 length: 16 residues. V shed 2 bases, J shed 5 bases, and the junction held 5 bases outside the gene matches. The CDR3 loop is CASSLPGTGGDQPQHF. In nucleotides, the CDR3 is TGTGCCAGCAGTTTACCCGGGACAGGGGGGGATCAGCCCCAGCATTTT.

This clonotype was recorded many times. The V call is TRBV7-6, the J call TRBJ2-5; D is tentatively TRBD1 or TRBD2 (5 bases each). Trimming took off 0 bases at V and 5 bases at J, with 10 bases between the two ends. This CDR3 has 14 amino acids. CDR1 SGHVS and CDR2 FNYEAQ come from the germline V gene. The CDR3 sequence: CASSLAAGSETQYF. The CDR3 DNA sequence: TGTGCCAGCAGCTTAGCCGCAGGGAGTGAGACCCAGTACTTC. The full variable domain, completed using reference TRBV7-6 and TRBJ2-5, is GAGVSQSPRYKVTKRGQDVALRCDPISGHVSLYWYRQALGQGPEFLTYFNYEAQQDKSGLPNDRFSAERPEGSISTLTIQRTEQRDSAMYRCASSLAAGSETQYFGPGTRLLVL.

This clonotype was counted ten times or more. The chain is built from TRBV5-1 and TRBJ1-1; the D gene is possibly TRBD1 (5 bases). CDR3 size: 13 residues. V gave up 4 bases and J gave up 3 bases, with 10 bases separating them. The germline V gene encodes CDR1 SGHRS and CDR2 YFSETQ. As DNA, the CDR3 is TGCGCCAGCAGCCTCTTGGGGGACACTGAAGCTTTCTTT. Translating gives CASSLLGDTEAFF. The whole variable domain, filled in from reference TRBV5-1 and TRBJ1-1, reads KAGVTQTPRYLIKTRGQQVTLSCSPISGHRSVSWYQQTPGQGLQFLFEYFSETQRNKGNFPGRFSGRQFSNSRSEMNVSTLELGDSALYLCASSLLGDTEAFFGQGTRLTVV.

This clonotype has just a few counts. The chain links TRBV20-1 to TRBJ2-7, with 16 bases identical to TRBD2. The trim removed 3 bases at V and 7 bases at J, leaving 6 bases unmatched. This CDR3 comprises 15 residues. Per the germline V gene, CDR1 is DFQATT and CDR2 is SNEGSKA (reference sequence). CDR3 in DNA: TGCAGTGCTAGGCCGGGACTAGCGGGAGGGAGGGAGCAGTACTTC. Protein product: CSARPGLAGGREQYF.

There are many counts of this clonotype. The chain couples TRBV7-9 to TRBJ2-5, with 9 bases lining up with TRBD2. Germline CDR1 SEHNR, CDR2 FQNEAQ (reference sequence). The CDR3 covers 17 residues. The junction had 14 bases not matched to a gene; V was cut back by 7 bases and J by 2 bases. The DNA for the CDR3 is TGTGCCAGCACCCCAGAGGGGGGACTAGCCTGGCAAGAGACCCAGTACTTC. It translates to CASTPEGGLAWQETQYF.

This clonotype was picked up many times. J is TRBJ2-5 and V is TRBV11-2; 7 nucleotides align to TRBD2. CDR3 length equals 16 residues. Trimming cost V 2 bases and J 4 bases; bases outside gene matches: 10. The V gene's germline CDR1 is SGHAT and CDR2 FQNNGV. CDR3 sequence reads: CASSLWGGRAGETQYF. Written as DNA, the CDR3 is TGTGCCAGCAGCTTATGGGGAGGGAGGGCCGGAGAGACCCAGTACTTC. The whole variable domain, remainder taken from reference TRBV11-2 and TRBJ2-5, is EAGVAQSPRYKIIEKRQSVAFWCNPISGHATLYWYQQILGQGPKLLIQFQNNGVVDDSQLPKDRFSAERLKGVDSTLKIQPAKLEDSAVYLCASSLWGGRAGETQYFGPGTRLLVL.

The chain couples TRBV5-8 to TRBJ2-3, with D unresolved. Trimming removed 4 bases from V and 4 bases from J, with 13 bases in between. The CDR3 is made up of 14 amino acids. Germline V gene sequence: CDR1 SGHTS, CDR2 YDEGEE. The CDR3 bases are TGTGCCAGCAGCCTAACGGCGGTTGCAGATACGCAGTATTTT. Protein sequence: CASSLTAVADTQYF.

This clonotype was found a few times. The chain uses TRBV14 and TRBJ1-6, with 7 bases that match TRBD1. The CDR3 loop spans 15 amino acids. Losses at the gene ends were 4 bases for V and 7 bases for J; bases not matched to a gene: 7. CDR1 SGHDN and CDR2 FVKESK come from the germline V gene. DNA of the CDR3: TGTGCCAGCAGCCTACGACAGGGTTTGAATTCACCCCTCCACTTT. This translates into CASSLRQGLNSPLHF.

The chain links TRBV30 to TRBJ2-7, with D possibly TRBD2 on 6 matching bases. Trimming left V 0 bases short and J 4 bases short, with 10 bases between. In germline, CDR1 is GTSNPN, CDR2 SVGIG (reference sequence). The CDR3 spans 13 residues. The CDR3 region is CAWSVGGRYEQYF. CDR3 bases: TGTGCCTGGAGTGTAGGAGGGAGGTACGAGCAGTACTTC.

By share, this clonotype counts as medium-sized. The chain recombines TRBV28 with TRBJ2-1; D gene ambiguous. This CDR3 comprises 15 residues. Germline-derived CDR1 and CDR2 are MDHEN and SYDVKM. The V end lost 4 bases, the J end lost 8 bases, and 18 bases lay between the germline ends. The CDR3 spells CASSSLGVDSDEQFF. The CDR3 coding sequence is TGTGCCAGCAGTTCCCTAGGCGTCGATTCGGATGAGCAGTTCTTC.

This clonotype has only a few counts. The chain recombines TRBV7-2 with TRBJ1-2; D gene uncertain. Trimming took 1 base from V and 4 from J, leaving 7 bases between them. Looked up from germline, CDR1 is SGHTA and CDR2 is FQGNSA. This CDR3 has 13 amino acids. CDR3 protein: CASSLERVYGYTF. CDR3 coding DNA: TGTGCCAGCAGCTTAGAGAGGGTCTATGGCTACACCTTC.